These T cell receptor beta chains were read from a single sample in a study of blood T cell repertoires in COVID-19. Libraries were prepared by immunoSEQ multiplex PCR; TCRdb keeps only in-frame clonotypes and omits some of them. The profile shows under 300,000 clones, around 83% of them singletons. The sample consisted of peripheral blood. The source of these receptors is a man aged 80 or over with acute or convalescent COVID-19. CDR3s include the opening cysteine and the closing phenylalanine or tryptophan. D genes are given only for firm matches. Clone size, where shown, is once, few, many, or a class for clones that have expanded.

once,TRBD1,TRBV29-1,TRBJ1-1,TGCAGCGTCATAAAGGGGGGACAGGACACTGAAGCTTTCTTT,CSVIKGGQDTEAFF
NA,NA,TRBV6-5,TRBJ1-4,TGTGCCAGCAAGAGGAGCAGCCCTAATGAAAATTTGATTTTT,CASKRSSPNENLIF
NA,TRBD1,TRBV11-2,TRBJ2-7,TGTGCCAGCAGCTGGGACAGGGTGTCTTCGGAGCAGTACTTC,CASSWDRVSSEQYF
NA,TRBD1,TRBV7-6,TRBJ2-7,TGTGCCAGCAGCTCCAGACAGGGGTTAGCGAACGAGCAGTACTTC,CASSSRQGLANEQYF
NA,NA,TRBV5-1,TRBJ1-1,TGCGCCAGCAGCATTACCGGGGGGGACACTGAAGCTTTCTTT,CASSITGGDTEAFF
NA,TRBD2,TRBV11-2,TRBJ2-1,TGTGCCAGCAGCTTAGTTAGCGGGAGGAATGAGCAGTTCTTC,CASSLVSGRNEQFF
NA,NA,TRBV30,TRBJ1-1,TGTGCCTGGAAATCAGGGATAACTGAAGCTTTCTTT,CAWKSGITEAFF
NA,TRBD1,TRBV28,TRBJ2-7,TGTGCCAGCAGTTGGGGACAGGGGTACGAGCAGTACTTC,CASSWGQGYEQYF
NA,TRBD2,TRBV5-1,TRBJ2-3,TGCGCCAGCAGCAGGGACTACCCAGATACGCAGTATTTT,CASSRDYPDTQYF
NA,NA,TRBV28,TRBJ2-7,TGTGCCAGCAGTTTTGGGGCCGAAGGGGAGCAGTACTTC,CASSFGAEGEQYF
NA,NA,TRBV7-2,TRBJ2-7,TGTGCCAGCAGCTTAATGGCTAGTTCCTCCTACGAGCAGTACTTC,CASSLMASSSYEQYF
NA,NA,TRBV9,TRBJ2-1,TGTGCCAGCAGCGTAGATCCACTGAACTCCTACAATGAGCAGTTCTTC,CASSVDPLNSYNEQFF
once,NA,TRBV6-6,TRBJ2-1,TGTGCCAGCAGTGACCGGGACACCCTCAATGAGCAGTTCTTC,CASSDRDTLNEQFF
NA,TRBD2,TRBV4-1,TRBJ2-3,TGCGCCAGCAGCGGGCGACTAGCGGAGTACACAGATACGCAGTATTTT,CASSGRLAEYTDTQYF
once,TRBD1,TRBV5-1,TRBJ1-1,TGCGCCAGCAGCTCGGGGACAGGGCCTATGAACACTGAAGCTTTCTTT,CASSSGTGPMNTEAFF
NA,TRBD1,TRBV11-2,TRBJ2-3,TGTGCCAGCAGCTTAGTTGGGACAGGCCGTCCTCAAGATACGCAGTATTTT,CASSLVGTGRPQDTQYF
few,TRBD2,TRBV4-1,TRBJ2-3,TGCGCCAGCAGCCACAACCTAGCGGCCAATGGAGATACGCAGTATTTT,CASSHNLAANGDTQYF
NA,TRBD1,TRBV5-1,TRBJ1-4,TGCGCCAGCAGCCCAAGGACAGGGGCGGCTAATGAAAAACTGTTTTTT,CASSPRTGAANEKLFF
NA,NA,TRBV11-3,TRBJ2-6,TGTGCCAGCAGCTTAGGGGGCGCCGGGGCCAACGTCCTGACTTTC,CASSLGGAGANVLTF
NA,TRBD1,TRBV11-2,TRBJ2-7,TGTGCCAGCAGTCTAGCGCCGACAGGGGAGATCTACGAGCAGTACTTC,CASSLAPTGEIYEQYF
NA,NA,TRBV7-2,TRBJ2-7,TGTGCCAGCAGCTTAGCGCCGGGGGTCCGCGAGCAGTACTTC,CASSLAPGVREQYF
NA,TRBD1,TRBV6-5,TRBJ2-2,TGTGCCAGCACCGGGACAGTTAGTAACACCGGGGAGCTGTTTTTT,CASTGTVSNTGELFF
few,TRBD1,TRBV5-4,TRBJ2-1,TGTGCCAGCAGGCGACAGGGGGTATACAATGAGCAGTTCTTC,CASRRQGVYNEQFF
NA,NA,TRBV5-6,TRBJ2-2,TGTGCCAGCAGCCCCTCTACCGGGGAGCTGTTTTTT,CASSPSTGELFF
NA,NA,TRBV5-1,TRBJ1-4,TGCGCCAGCAGCTTCGTCGGTTCAACTAATGAAAAACTGTTTTTT,CASSFVGSTNEKLFF